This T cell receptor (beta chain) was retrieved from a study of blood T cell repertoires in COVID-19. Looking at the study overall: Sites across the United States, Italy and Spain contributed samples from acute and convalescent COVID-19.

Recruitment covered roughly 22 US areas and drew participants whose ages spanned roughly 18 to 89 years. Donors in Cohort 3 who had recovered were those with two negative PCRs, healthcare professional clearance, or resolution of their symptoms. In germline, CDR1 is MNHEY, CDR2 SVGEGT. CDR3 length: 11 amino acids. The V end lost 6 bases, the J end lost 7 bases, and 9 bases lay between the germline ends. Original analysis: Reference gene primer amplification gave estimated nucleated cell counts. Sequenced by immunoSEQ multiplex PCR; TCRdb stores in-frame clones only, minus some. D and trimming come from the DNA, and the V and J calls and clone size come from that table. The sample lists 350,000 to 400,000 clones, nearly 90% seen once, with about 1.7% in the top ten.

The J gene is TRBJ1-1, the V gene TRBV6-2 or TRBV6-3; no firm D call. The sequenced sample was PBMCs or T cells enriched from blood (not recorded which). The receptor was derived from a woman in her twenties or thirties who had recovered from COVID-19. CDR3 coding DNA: TGTGCCAGCAGCCGCACTGGTGAAGCTTTCTTT. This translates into CASSRTGEAFF.